This record looks at one T cell receptor (beta chain) sequence and its context. Its antigen is currently unknown. The sample belongs to a study of identical twins' blood T cells. Study-level findings and limits: Twins reportedly had markedly more similar V usage than unrelated donors, even among out-of-frame TCRbeta clonotypes.

TCRdb called the 5' RACE reads again in MiXCR, with one record for every CDR3 protein. The table has 350,000 to 400,000 distinct CDR3 sequences, 25% to 35% seen once. Germline V gene sequence: CDR1 LGHNT, CDR2 FRNRAP. The CDR3 has 12 residues. The V gene lost 6 bases and the J gene lost 4 bases, with 9 bases spanning the gap. The TCR comes from a woman aged 18-49 years in good health. The rearrangement joins TRBV12-5 to TRBJ2-5; TRBD1 is a possible D gene (5 bases). Input material: PBMCs. The CDR3 bases are TGTGCTAGTGGGGTAGACAGAGAGACCCAGTACTTC. Translated: CASGVDRETQYF.